This T cell receptor beta chain was sequenced during a study of radiation and T cells in renal cell carcinoma. General observations from the study: From baseline, blood top tumor clonotypes peaked at 2 weeks post-radiation.

Libraries were prepared by immunoSEQ multiplex PCR; TCRdb keeps only in-frame clonotypes and omits some of them. The table has 130,000 to 150,000 clones, 86% seen once. There are 15 residues in the CDR3. Germline CDR1 and CDR2: WNHNN and SYGVQD (reference sequence). V was pared by 6 bases and J by 7 bases, with 16 bases between. Turning to this clone: Antigen: not known.

Time point reported: blood 4 weeks post-SBRT, at nephrectomy. The treatment here: 15 Gy SBRT to primary tumor, nephrectomy 4 weeks later. This chain joins TRBV10-1 and TRBJ1-6; possibly TRBD1 for D (5 bases). The sequence came from a woman aged 45-59 years with renal cell carcinoma. This sample comprised blood, obtained from a patient whose treatment included radiotherapy and nephrectomy. As DNA, the CDR3 is TGCGCCAGCAGCCGGGACCTAAAAGGGAATTCACCCCTCCACTTT. As protein: CASSRDLKGNSPLHF.